These 32 T cell receptor beta chains came from one sample sequenced in a study of post-analysis software for immune sequencing data. Study results and limitations: Compared with controls, patients had more of about five TRBV segments, including TRBV5-6, TRBV5-1 and TRBV20-1.

The TCR beta cDNA libraries carried unique molecular identifiers. One entry per CDR3 protein results from TCRdb running MiXCR on the PCR reads. The table lists roughly 600,000 distinct CDR3 sequences, around 47% of them singletons. Which antigens these TCRs recognize remains unknown. The sample comprised blood. The origin of the receptors is a girl between 10 and 17 years old with multiple sclerosis.

The chain carries TRBV4-1 and TRBJ2-3; TRBD2 matches 10 bases. This CDR3 is 18 amino acids long. Germline values: CDR1 MGHRA, CDR2 YSYEKL. Losses at the gene ends were 5 bases for V and 9 bases for J; bases not matched to a gene: 20. CDR3 nucleotide sequence: TGCGCCAGCAGCGGCCCCCAGGAACTAGCGGGGAGTTTAGGCACGCAGTATTTT. Its protein is CASSGPQELAGSLGTQYF.

The V and J genes are TRBV5-1 and TRBJ1-1; 11 bases are shared with TRBD1. Germline V gives CDR1 SGHRS, CDR2 YFSETQ. The V gene end was trimmed by 4 bases and the J gene end by 6 bases; junction bases not matched to a gene: 8. This CDR3 spans 15 amino acids. The CDR3 DNA sequence: TGCGCCAGCAGCAGTAAGGGACAGGGGGGTTCTGAAGCTTTCTTT. It specifies CASSSKGQGGSEAFF.

The table lists this clonotype with a few counts. The chain joins TRBV10-3 to TRBJ1-1; weak D call: TRBD1 (6 bases). Trimming removed 6 bases at V and 5 bases at J, with 19 bases between. The CDR3 extends over 15 amino acids. Germline V gives CDR1 ENHRY, CDR2 SYGVKD. Here the CDR3 DNA reads TGTGCCATCAGGGCCGGGACATCCCAGGGTACTGAAGCTTTCTTT. This gives the protein CAIRAGTSQGTEAFF.

This rearrangement joins TRBV5-1 to TRBJ2-5; 8 bases are a match to TRBD2. The DNA end is a closer match to TRBJ2-7, so the J assignment may be wrong. The CDR3 sequence is 16 residues long. Germline V CDR1 and CDR2: SGHRS, YFSETQ. CDR3 sequence (DNA): TGCGCCAGCAGCGGATCCGGGACTAGGGGAGACTACGAGCAGTACTTC. Protein: CASSGSGTRGDYEQYF.

The chain combines TRBV9 with TRBJ2-3; either TRBD1 or TRBD2 may fit D (5 bases each). This CDR3 comprises 16 residues. The ends were cut back, 4 bases at V and 1 base at J, with 16 bases in the middle. Germline values: CDR1 SGDLS, CDR2 YYNGEE. The CDR3 sequence is CASSPEGLLGTDTQYF. In nucleotides, the CDR3 is TGTGCCAGCAGCCCCGAGGGGCTTTTAGGCACAGATACGCAGTATTTT.

The rearrangement links TRBV7-2 to TRBJ2-4; D is possibly TRBD1 (5 bases). Judging by the DNA end, TRBJ2-7 fits better; the J call may be wrong. Germline V gene lookup returns CDR1 SGHTA and CDR2 FQGNSA. CDR3 length: 16 residues. The CDR3 coding sequence is TGTGCCAGCAGCTTAGAGGGGCCAGTCTCCGGCTACGAGCAGTACTTC. It translates to CASSLEGPVSGYEQYF.

This chain connects TRBV15 to TRBJ2-3; D is ambiguous. Germline CDR1 is LNHNV and CDR2 is YYDKDF (reference sequence). Trimming stripped 1 base from V and 2 bases from J, with 13 bases between. This CDR3 comprises 16 residues. The CDR3 region has the DNA TGTGCCACCAGCAGAGTCCGGGCCGCGATCACAGATACGCAGTATTTT. Translation gives CATSRVRAAITDTQYF. The full variable domain, its missing parts supplied by reference TRBV15 and TRBJ2-3, is DAMVIQNPRYQVTQFGKPVTLSCSQTLNHNVMYWYQQKSSQAPKLLFHYYDKDFNNEADTPDNFQSRRPNTSFCFLDIRSPGLGDTAMYLCATSRVRAAITDTQYFGPGTRLTVL.

This chain joins TRBV4-1 and TRBJ2-5; perhaps D is TRBD1 or TRBD2 (6 bases each). TRBJ2-7 matches the DNA end more closely, so the J call is doubtful. The CDR3 length is 16 residues. Germline V CDR1 and CDR2: MGHRA, YSYEKL. CDR3 coding DNA: TGCGCCAGCAGCCAACGGGGGCCTAGCGCCCGGGGCGAGCAGTACTTC. Amino acids: CASSQRGPSARGEQYF.

CDR3 coding DNA: TGCGCCAGCAGCTTCGACAGGGGTAATGAGCAGTTCTTC. It codes for CASSFDRGNEQFF. This sequence joins TRBV5-1 and TRBJ2-1, with 8 positions matching TRBD1. Germline CDR1 is SGHRS and CDR2 is YFSETQ. The V gene end was trimmed by 2 bases and the J gene end by 7 bases; junction bases not matched to a gene: 2. This CDR3 is 13 amino acids long.

The chain combines TRBV5-1 with TRBJ2-7; D is undetermined. Per germline, CDR1 SGHRS and CDR2 YFSETQ. The V gene lost 2 bases and the J gene lost 3 bases, with 12 bases spanning the gap. This CDR3 has 14 residues. This chain's CDR3 is CASSFTWTGYEQYF. The CDR3 region has the DNA TGCGCCAGCAGCTTCACGTGGACGGGCTACGAGCAGTACTTC.

This clonotype was seen only a few times. The gene calls are TRBV10-1 and TRBJ2-1; perhaps D is TRBD1 or TRBD2 (5 bases each). Per germline, CDR1 WNHNN and CDR2 SYGVQD (reference sequence). This CDR3 spans 14 amino acids. The V gene lost 5 bases and the J gene lost 4 bases, with 12 bases spanning the gap. The CDR3, as DNA: TGCGCCAGCAGTAAGGGGACGATTTACAATGAGCAGTTCTTC. Its translation is CASSKGTIYNEQFF.

CDR3 protein: CASSLKPGATQYF. Written as DNA, the CDR3 is TGTGCCAGCAGCCTAAAGCCCGGGGCGACCCAGTACTTC. The chain recombines TRBV7-2 with TRBJ2-7; perhaps D is TRBD1 or TRBD2 (5 bases each). Near its end, the DNA agrees better with TRBJ2-5, so the J call may be wrong. The CDR3 consists of 13 residues. The germline V gene encodes CDR1 SGHTA and CDR2 FQGNSA.

This clonotype was counted between two and nine times. This chain links TRBV5-6 with TRBJ2-1, with 11 bases fitting TRBD1. The J segment lost 10 bases and the V segment lost 3 bases, leaving 6 bases of the junction unmatched. The CDR3 covers 14 residues. Germline CDR1 reads SGHDT; CDR2 reads YYEEEE. The CDR3 protein is CASSWGQGVGEQFF. The CDR3 DNA sequence: TGTGCCAGCAGCTGGGGACAGGGGGTCGGGGAGCAGTTCTTC.

The chain uses TRBV12-3 or TRBV12-4 and TRBJ2-1, with TRBD2 matching 8 bases. Unmatched junction bases numbered 10, after V lost 6 bases and J lost 6 bases. The CDR3 extends over 15 amino acids. The CDR3 region is CASRISGIAGNEQFF. As DNA, the CDR3 is TGTGCCAGCAGAATTAGCGGGATAGCGGGCAATGAGCAGTTCTTC.

The chain has TRBV10-3 and TRBJ2-7, with D unresolved. This CDR3 contains 13 residues. Deletions cut 2 bases from V and 0 bases from J, with 5 bases between. Germline V gene data show CDR1 as ENHRY and CDR2 as SYGVKD. In DNA form, the CDR3 reads TGTGCCATCAGTGAGGACCCCTCCTACGAGCAGTACTTC. It specifies CAISEDPSYEQYF.

V usage is TRBV4-1 and J usage is TRBJ1-5, with TRBD1 identical over 9 bases. Unmatched junction bases numbered 5, after V lost 4 bases and J lost 7 bases. Germline values: CDR1 MGHRA, CDR2 YSYEKL. The CDR3 length is 14 residues. CDR3 nucleotide sequence: TGCGCCAGCAGCCCCAACAGGGGGCTACAGCCCCAGCATTTT. This sequence encodes CASSPNRGLQPQHF.

This sequence joins TRBV5-1 and TRBJ1-1; D is unclear. With 3 bases removed from V and 4 bases from J, the gap between germline ends came to 13 bases. The CDR3 length is 14 residues. The germline CDR1 and CDR2 sequences are SGHRS and YFSETQ. The CDR3 sequence: CASSSLDGTTEAFF. DNA of the CDR3: TGCGCCAGCAGCTCCCTGGACGGAACCACTGAAGCTTTCTTT.

This clonotype was seen a handful of times. V and J are TRBV5-1 and TRBJ2-1; 8 bases are shared with TRBD2. V dropped 0 bases and J dropped 8; count of bases not matched to a gene: 13. The CDR3 has 17 residues. The V gene's germline CDR1 is SGHRS and CDR2 YFSETQ. CDR3 in DNA: TGCGCCAGCAGCTTGGAGATAAGGGCTAGCGGGTTAGATGAGCAGTTCTTC. It specifies CASSLEIRASGLDEQFF.

This clonotype has just a few counts. The genes are TRBV12-3 or TRBV12-4 and TRBJ1-2, with 7 bases matching TRBD1. CDR3 length: 15 residues. Trimming removed 6 bases from V and 8 bases from J; junction bases left unmatched: 15. The CDR3 is CASSHSLRTGYGYTF. CDR3 DNA: TGTGCCAGCAGCCATTCCCTTCGGACAGGATACGGCTACACCTTC.

The chain is built from TRBV7-3 and TRBJ1-5; possibly TRBD1 for D (5 bases). V gave up 8 bases and J gave up 3 bases, with 11 bases separating them. This CDR3 comprises 13 residues. The germline V gene encodes CDR1 SGHTA and CDR2 FQGTGA. Written as DNA, the CDR3 is TGTGCCAGCCCGAACAGGTACAATCAGCCCCAGCATTTT. Amino acids: CASPNRYNQPQHF.

This clonotype came up once. The chain joins TRBV7-2 to TRBJ2-7, with D uncertain. The end of the DNA fits TRBJ2-5 better, so the J call may be wrong. CDR1 and CDR2 from the germline V gene are SGHTA and FQGNSA. CDR3 length: 12 residues. The CDR3 nucleotides are TGTGCCAGCACCCAAACTAAAGAGACCCAGTACTTC. This translates into CASTQTKETQYF.

The chain uses TRBV5-1 and TRBJ1-2; the match to TRBD1 covers 7 bases. The length of the CDR3 is 15 residues. Germline loops: CDR1 SGHRS, CDR2 YFSETQ. V lost 4 bases and J lost 3; bases outside the gene matches: 9. The CDR3 is CASSIEKTGHYGYTF. DNA of the CDR3: TGCGCCAGCAGCATAGAAAAGACAGGGCACTATGGCTACACCTTC.

The chain combines TRBV6-5 with TRBJ1-5; maybe TRBD1 (5 bases). Per the germline V gene, CDR1 is MNHEY and CDR2 is SVGAGI. Trimming stripped 0 bases from V and 4 bases from J, with 10 bases between. The CDR3 sequence is 15 residues long. CDR3 sequence: CASSYSGAGNQPQHF. CDR3 sequence (DNA): TGTGCCAGCAGTTACTCCGGGGCAGGGAATCAGCCCCAGCATTTT.

The chain has TRBV4-2 and TRBJ2-3, with 11 bases aligning to TRBD2. Germline V lookup: CDR1 LGHNA, CDR2 YNFKEQ. V dropped 7 bases and J dropped 4; count of bases not matched to a gene: 13. This CDR3 contains 17 residues. The CDR3 protein is CASNPTRLAGQADTQYF. CDR3 bases: TGTGCCAGCAACCCCACAAGACTAGCGGGACAGGCAGATACGCAGTATTTT.

This sequence joins TRBV4-1 and TRBJ2-5, with D perhaps being TRBD1 or TRBD2 (5 bases each). Trimming cost V 2 bases and J 1 base, with 11 bases left between them. This CDR3 contains 15 residues. Germline V CDR1 and CDR2: MGHRA, YSYEKL. The CDR3 reads CASSQRPGPQETQYF. DNA of the CDR3: TGCGCCAGCAGCCAAAGGCCGGGACCCCAAGAGACCCAGTACTTC.

In regard to this clonotype: Germline is not matched at one junction end, which may reflect a read error. This chain joins TRBV13 and TRBJ2-7; 7 positions match TRBD2. The CDR3 length is 15 residues. CDR1 PRHDT and CDR2 FYEKMQ come from the germline V gene (reference sequence). CDR3 in DNA: TGTGCCGGCAGGGAACTATGGGGGGGGGACTACGAGCAGTACTTC. Its protein is CAGRELWGGDYEQYF.

This clonotype was seen more than once but under ten times. The gene calls are TRBV29-1 and TRBJ2-7; D is possibly TRBD2 (5 bases). Germline values: CDR1 SQVTM, CDR2 ANQGSEA. This CDR3 has 14 amino acids. V was shortened by 4 bases and J by 0 bases, with 13 bases between the two germline ends. The CDR3, as DNA: TGCAGCGTTGTGAGGACGGGGAGCTCCTACGAGCAGTACTTC. Translation gives CSVVRTGSSYEQYF.

This clonotype has only a few counts. The genes are TRBV6-5 and TRBJ2-4, with 8 bases identical to TRBD1. Germline V lookup: CDR1 MNHEY, CDR2 SVGAGI. The trim removed 5 bases at V and 3 bases at J, leaving 6 bases unmatched. The CDR3 length is 15 residues. Here the CDR3 reads CASSRAGGGKNIQYF. The CDR3 region has the DNA TGTGCCAGCAGTCGAGCAGGGGGCGGCAAAAACATTCAGTACTTC.

V usage is TRBV11-2 and J usage is TRBJ2-7; TRBD1 might be the D (5 bases). Germline CDR1 is SGHAT and CDR2 is FQNNGV. V was trimmed by 5 bases and J by 6 bases, leaving 23 bases between them. CDR3 size: 16 residues. The CDR3 DNA follows: TGTGCCAGCAGCACCCACCCCCAGGGTGTACTAAGCGAGCAGTACTTC. Translating it yields CASSTHPQGVLSEQYF.

In this sample, this clonotype turned up once. Given a much more abundant clone one base away, this may be a read error. V usage is TRBV4-1 and J usage is TRBJ2-5; TRBD1 agrees at 7 bases. Germline CDR1 reads MGHRA; CDR2 reads YSYEKL. The ends lost 5 bases at V and 11 bases at J; junction bases unmatched: 14. This CDR3 contains 14 residues. DNA for the CDR3: TGCGCCAGCAGCGGACAGGAAAGCCTCCACAAGCAGTACTTC. It yields the protein CASSGQESLHKQYF.

The rearrangement links TRBV12-3 or TRBV12-4 to TRBJ2-4; a possible D gene is TRBD1 (6 bases). This CDR3 is built from 16 residues. Deletions cut 1 base from V and 0 bases from J, with 10 bases between. The chain's CDR3 is CASSLEGELAKNIQYF. The CDR3 DNA follows: TGTGCCAGCAGTTTAGAGGGGGAGTTAGCCAAAAACATTCAGTACTTC.

The rearrangement joins TRBV7-2 to TRBJ1-2; D is uncertain. V shed 2 bases and J shed 3 bases, with 13 bases lying between them. The CDR3 extends over 15 amino acids. CDR1 is SGHTA and CDR2 is FQGNSA in the germline V gene. The CDR3 reads CASSLLPGRDYGYTF. The CDR3 DNA reads as TGTGCCAGCAGCTTACTGCCCGGAAGGGACTATGGCTACACCTTC.